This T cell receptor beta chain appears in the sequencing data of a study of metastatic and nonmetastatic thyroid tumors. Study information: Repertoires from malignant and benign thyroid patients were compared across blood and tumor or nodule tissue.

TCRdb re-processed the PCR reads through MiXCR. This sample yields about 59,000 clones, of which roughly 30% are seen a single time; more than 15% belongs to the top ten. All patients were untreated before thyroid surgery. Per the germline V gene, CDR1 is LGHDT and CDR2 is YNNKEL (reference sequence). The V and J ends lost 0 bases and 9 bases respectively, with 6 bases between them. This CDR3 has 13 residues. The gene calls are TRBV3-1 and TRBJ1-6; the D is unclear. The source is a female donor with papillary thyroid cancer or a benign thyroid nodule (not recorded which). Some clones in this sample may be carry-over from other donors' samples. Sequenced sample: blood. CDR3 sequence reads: CASSQDTGSPLHF. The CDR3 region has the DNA TGTGCCAGCAGCCAAGATACGGGTTCACCCCTCCACTTT.